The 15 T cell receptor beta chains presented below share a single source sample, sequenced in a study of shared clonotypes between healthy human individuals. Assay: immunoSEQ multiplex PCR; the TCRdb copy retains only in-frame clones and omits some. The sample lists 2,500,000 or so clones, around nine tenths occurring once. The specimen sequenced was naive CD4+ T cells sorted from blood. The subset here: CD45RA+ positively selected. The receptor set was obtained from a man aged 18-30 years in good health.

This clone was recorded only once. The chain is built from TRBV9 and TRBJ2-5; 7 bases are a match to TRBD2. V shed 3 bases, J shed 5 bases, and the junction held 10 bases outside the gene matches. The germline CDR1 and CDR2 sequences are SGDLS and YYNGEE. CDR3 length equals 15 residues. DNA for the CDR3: TGTGCCAGCAGCGGGGGTTCACTAGCGCACGAGACCCAGTACTTC. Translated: CASSGGSLAHETQYF.

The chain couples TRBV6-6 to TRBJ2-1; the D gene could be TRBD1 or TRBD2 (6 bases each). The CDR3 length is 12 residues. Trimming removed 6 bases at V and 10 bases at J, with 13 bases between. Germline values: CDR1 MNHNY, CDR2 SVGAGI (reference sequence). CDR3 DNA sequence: TGTGCCAGCAGCAAACTAGGGGGGGAGCAGTTCTTC. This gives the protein CASSKLGGEQFF.

CDR3: CASSSAGRRAGELFF. DNA of the CDR3: TGTGCCAGCAGTTCTGCGGGGAGAAGGGCCGGGGAGCTGTTTTTT. The V gene is TRBV6-5, the J gene TRBJ2-2, with D perhaps matching TRBD2 (6 bases). Germline V gene lookup returns CDR1 MNHEY and CDR2 SVGAGI. V gave up 4 bases and J gave up 6 bases, with 15 bases separating them. The CDR3 has 15 amino acids.

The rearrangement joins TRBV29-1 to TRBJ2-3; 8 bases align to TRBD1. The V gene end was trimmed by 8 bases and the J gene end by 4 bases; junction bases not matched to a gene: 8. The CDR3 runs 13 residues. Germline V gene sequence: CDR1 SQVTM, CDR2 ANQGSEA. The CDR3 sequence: CSSRGQAPDTQYF. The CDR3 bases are TGCAGCTCCCGGGGACAGGCCCCAGATACGCAGTATTTT.

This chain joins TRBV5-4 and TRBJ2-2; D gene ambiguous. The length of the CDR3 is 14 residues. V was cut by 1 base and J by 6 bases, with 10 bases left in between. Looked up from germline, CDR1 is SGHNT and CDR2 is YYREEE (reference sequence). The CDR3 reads CASSLISVPGELFF. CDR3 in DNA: TGTGCCAGCAGCTTGATTAGTGTCCCCGGGGAGCTGTTTTTT.

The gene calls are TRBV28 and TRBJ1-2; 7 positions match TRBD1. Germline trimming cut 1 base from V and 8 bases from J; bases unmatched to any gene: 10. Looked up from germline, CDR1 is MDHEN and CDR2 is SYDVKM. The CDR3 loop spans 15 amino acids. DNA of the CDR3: TGTGCCAGCAGTTTATCGGGACAGACCAACAGGGGCTACACCTTC. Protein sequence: CASSLSGQTNRGYTF.

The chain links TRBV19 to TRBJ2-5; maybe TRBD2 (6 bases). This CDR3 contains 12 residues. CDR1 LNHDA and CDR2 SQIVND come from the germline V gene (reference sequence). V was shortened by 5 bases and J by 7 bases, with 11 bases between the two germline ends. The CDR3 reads CASSFNGGTQYF. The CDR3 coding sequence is TGTGCCAGTAGTTTCAACGGGGGGACCCAGTACTTC. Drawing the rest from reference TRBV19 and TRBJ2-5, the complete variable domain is DGGITQSPKYLFRKEGQNVTLSCEQNLNHDAMYWYRQDPGQGLRLIYYSQIVNDFQKGDIAEGYSVSREKKESFPLTVTSAQKNPTAFYLCASSFNGGTQYFGPGTRLLVL.

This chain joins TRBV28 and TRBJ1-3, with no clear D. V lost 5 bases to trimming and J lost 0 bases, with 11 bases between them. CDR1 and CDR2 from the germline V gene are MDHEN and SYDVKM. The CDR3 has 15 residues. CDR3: CASSPPPVSGNTIYF. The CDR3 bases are TGTGCCAGCAGTCCCCCCCCAGTCTCTGGAAACACCATATATTTT.

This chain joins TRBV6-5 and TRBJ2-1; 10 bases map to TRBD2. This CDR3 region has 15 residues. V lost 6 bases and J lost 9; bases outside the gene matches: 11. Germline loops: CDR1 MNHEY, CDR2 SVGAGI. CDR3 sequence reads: CASSPGSGGWGEQFF. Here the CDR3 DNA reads TGTGCCAGCAGCCCCGGTAGCGGGGGGTGGGGTGAGCAGTTCTTC.

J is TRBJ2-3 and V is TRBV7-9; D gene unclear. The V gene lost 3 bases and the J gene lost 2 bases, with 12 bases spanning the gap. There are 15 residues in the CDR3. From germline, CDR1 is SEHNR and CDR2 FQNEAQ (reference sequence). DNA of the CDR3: TGTGCCAGCAGCTTCTCCGGCGGCCACACAGATACGCAGTATTTT. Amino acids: CASSFSGGHTDTQYF.

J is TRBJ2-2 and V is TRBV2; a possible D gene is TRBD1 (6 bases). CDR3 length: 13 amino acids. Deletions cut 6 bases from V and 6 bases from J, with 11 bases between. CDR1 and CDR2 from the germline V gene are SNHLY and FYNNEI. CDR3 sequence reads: CASSGQWSGELFF. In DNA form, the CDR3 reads TGTGCCAGCAGCGGACAGTGGTCCGGGGAGCTGTTTTTT.

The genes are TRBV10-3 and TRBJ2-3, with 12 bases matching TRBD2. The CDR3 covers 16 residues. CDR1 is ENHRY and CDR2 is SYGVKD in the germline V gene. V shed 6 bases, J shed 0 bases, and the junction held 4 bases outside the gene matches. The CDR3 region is CAISKGTSGSTDTQYF. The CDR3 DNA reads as TGTGCCATCAGCAAAGGGACTAGCGGGAGCACAGATACGCAGTATTTT.

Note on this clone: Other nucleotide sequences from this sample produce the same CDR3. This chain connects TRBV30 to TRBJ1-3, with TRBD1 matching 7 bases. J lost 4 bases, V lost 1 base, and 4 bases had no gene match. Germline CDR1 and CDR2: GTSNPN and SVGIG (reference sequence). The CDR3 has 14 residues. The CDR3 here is CAWSGTGGGNTIYF. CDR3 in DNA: TGTGCCTGGAGTGGGACAGGTGGCGGAAACACCATATATTTT. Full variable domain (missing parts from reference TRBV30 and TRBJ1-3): SQTIHQWPATLVQPVGSPLSLECTVEGTSNPNLYWYRQAAGRGLQLLFYSVGIGQISSEVPQNLSASRPQDRQFILSSKKLLLSDSGFYLCAWSGTGGGNTIYFGEGSWLTVV.

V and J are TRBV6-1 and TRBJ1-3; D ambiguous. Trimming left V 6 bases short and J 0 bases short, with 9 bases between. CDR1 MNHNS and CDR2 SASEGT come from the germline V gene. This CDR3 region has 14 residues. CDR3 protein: CASREQSSGNTIYF. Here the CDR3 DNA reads TGTGCCAGCAGAGAGCAGAGCTCTGGAAACACCATATATTTT.

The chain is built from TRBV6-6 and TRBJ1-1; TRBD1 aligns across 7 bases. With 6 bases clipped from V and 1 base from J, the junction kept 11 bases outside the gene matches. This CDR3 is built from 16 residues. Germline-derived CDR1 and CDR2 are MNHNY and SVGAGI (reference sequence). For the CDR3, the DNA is TGTGCCAGCAGCCCCGGAGGACAGGCCGGGAACACTGAAGCTTTCTTT. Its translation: CASSPGGQAGNTEAFF.